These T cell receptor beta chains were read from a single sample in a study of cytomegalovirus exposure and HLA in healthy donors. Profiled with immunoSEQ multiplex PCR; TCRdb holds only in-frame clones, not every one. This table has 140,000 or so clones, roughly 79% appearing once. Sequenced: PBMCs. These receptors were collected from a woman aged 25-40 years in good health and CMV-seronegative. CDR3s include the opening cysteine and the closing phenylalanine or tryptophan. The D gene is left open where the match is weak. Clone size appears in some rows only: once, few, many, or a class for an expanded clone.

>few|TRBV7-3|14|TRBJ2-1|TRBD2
TGTGCCAGCAGCCCTGGGACTAGTGACAATGAGCAGTTCTTC
CASSPGTSDNEQFF
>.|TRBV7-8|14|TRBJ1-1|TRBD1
TGTGCCAGCAGCGTTCGGGACAGCAACTCTGAAGCTTTCTTT
CASSVRDSNSEAFF
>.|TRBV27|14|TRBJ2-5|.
TGTGCCAGCAGGAACATCGGGGGAGGTGAGACCCAGTACTTC
CASRNIGGGETQYF
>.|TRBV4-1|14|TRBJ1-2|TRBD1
TGCGCCAGCAGCTTCACCGGGACAGGGATCGGCTACACCTTC
CASSFTGTGIGYTF
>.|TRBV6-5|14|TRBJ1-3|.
TGTGCCAGCAGGACTACCTACTCTGGAAACACCATATATTTT
CASRTTYSGNTIYF
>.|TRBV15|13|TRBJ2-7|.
TGTGCCACCAGCAGAGATGCGGGTGCCGAGCAGTACTTC
CATSRDAGAEQYF
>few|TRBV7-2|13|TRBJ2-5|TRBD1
TGTGCCAGCAGCCGGACAGGAGGCGAGACCCAGTACTTC
CASSRTGGETQYF
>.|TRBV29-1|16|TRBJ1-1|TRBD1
TGCAGCGTCGCAAGTAGGCTGAGACAGGGTATGACTGAAGCTTTCTTT
CSVASRLRQGMTEAFF
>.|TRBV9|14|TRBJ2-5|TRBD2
TGTGCCAGCAGCACGAGCGGCGGGGGAGAGACCCAGTACTTC
CASSTSGGGETQYF
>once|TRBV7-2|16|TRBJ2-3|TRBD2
TGTGCCAGCCGTACCGGACTAGCGGGGTTCACAGATACGCAGTATTTT
CASRTGLAGFTDTQYF
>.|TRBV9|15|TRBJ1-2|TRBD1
TGTGCCAGCAGCTATGACCTTCGGACAGGGGATGGCTACACCTTC
CASSYDLRTGDGYTF
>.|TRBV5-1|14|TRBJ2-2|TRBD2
TGCGCCAGCAGCCCCGGGACTAGCAGCGGGGAGCTGTTTTTT
CASSPGTSSGELFF
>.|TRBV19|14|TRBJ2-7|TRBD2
TGTGCCAGTAGTAGTAGCGGGGAGCTCTACGAGCAGTACTTC
CASSSSGELYEQYF
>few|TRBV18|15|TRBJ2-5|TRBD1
TGTGCCAGCTCACGCAAGACAGGGAACCAAGAGACCCAGTACTTC
CASSRKTGNQETQYF
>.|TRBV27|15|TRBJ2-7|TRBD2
TGTGCCAGCAGTACTTCTAGCGGGGGGGCCTACGAGCAGTACTTC
CASSTSSGGAYEQYF
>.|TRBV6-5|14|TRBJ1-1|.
TGTGCCAGCAGATATAGCCGGGGGAGGACTGAAGCTTTCTTT
CASRYSRGRTEAFF
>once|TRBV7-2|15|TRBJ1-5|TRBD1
TGTGCCAGCAGCTTCGACAGGGGGGGCAATCAGCCCCAGCATTTT
CASSFDRGGNQPQHF
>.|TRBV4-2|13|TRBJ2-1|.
TGTGCCAGCAGCCCCGGACAGTACAATGAGCAGTTCTTC
CASSPGQYNEQFF
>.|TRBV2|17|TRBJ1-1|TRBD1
TGTGCCAGCAGAAAACATCGGGACAGGGCCCTTCGGACTGAAGCTTTCTTT
CASRKHRDRALRTEAFF
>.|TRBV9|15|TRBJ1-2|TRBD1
TGTGCCAGCAGCCCGAGAGACAGGGTGTCCGAAGGCTACACCTTC
CASSPRDRVSEGYTF
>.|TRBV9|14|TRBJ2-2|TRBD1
TGTGCCAGCAGCCTCCAGGGGGCTGGCGGGGAGCTGTTTTTT
CASSLQGAGGELFF
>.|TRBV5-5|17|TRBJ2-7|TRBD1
TGTGCCAGCAGCTTGGAGCCACACAGGGGAAGTTCCTACGAGCAGTACTTC
CASSLEPHRGSSYEQYF
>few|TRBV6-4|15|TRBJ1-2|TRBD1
TGTGCCAGCAGAGTGGGACAGGGTACGAACTATGGCTACACCTTC
CASRVGQGTNYGYTF
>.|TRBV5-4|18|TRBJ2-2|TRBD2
TGTGCCAGCAGGTTAGCGGGGGGCCCTATGGAAAACACCGGGGAGCTGTTTTTT
CASRLAGGPMENTGELFF
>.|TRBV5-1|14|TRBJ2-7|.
TGCGCCAGCAGCTTGGCTGGTTCCATACGAGGGCAGTACTTC
CASSLAGSIRGQYF
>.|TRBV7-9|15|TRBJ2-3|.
TGTGCCAGCAGCTTAGCGCGGAGTTCCACAGATACGCAGTATTTT
CASSLARSSTDTQYF
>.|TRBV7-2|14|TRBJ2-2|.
TGTGCCAGCAGCTTAGGACAGGTAGCCGGGGAGCTGTTTTTT
CASSLGQVAGELFF
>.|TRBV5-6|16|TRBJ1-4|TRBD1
TGTGCCAGCAGCTCGGGATTGGACAGGGGCGGTGAAAAACTGTTTTTT
CASSSGLDRGGEKLFF
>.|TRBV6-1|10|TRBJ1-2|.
TGTGCCAGCGTGGCCGCTGGCTACACCTTC
CASVAAGYTF
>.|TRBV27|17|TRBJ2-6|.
TGTGCCAGCAGTTTATGGTCAGGGGCTTCGGGGGCCAACGTCCTGACTTTC
CASSLWSGASGANVLTF
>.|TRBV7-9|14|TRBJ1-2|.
TGTGCCAGCAGCTTTTTGAGAGGCCAGAATGGCTACACCTTC
CASSFLRGQNGYTF
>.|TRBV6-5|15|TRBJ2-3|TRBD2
TGTGCCAGCAGTTACCGCGGGGGGGCCTGGGATACGCAGTATTTT
CASSYRGGAWDTQYF
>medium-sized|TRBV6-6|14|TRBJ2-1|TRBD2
TGTGCCAGCAGGGGGGCGGGGGGGTACAATGAGCAGTTCTTC
CASRGAGGYNEQFF
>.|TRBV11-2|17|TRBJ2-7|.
TGTGCCAGCAGCTTAGCTTTGGATGGGGACATCTCCTACGAGCAGTACTTC
CASSLALDGDISYEQYF
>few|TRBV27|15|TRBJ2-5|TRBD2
TGTGCCAGCAGTCGAGGGACTAGCTACCAAGAGACCCAGTACTTC
CASSRGTSYQETQYF
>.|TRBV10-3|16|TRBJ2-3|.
TGTGCCATCAGTCCTAGACAGACGCTTGACACAGATACGCAGTATTTT
CAISPRQTLDTDTQYF
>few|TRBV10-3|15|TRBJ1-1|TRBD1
TGTGCCATCAGCCGGACAGGGGGCCTGAACACTGAAGCTTTCTTT
CAISRTGGLNTEAFF
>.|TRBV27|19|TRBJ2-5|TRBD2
TGTGCCAGCAGTTTTGGAGGACTAGCGGGGTCCCAGGGGGGAGAGACCCAGTACTTC
CASSFGGLAGSQGGETQYF
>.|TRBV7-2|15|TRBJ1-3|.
TGTGCCAGCAGCTTCCAGGACAGCTCTGGAAACACCATATATTTT
CASSFQDSSGNTIYF
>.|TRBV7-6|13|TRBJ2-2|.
TGTGCCAGCAGCTTAGTTGCAGCCGGGGAGCTGTTTTTT
CASSLVAAGELFF
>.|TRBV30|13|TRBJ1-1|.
TGTGCCTGGAGTGTACTGAGTCAGGCTGAAGCTTTCTTT
CAWSVLSQAEAFF
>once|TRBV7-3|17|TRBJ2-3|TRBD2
TGTGCCAGCAGCTCCCGGGGGACTAGCGGGAGCACAGATACGCAGTATTTT
CASSSRGTSGSTDTQYF
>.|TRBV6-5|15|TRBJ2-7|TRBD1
TGTGCCAGCAGTTCCGGGACAGGCTCTAACTACGAGCAGTACTTC
CASSSGTGSNYEQYF